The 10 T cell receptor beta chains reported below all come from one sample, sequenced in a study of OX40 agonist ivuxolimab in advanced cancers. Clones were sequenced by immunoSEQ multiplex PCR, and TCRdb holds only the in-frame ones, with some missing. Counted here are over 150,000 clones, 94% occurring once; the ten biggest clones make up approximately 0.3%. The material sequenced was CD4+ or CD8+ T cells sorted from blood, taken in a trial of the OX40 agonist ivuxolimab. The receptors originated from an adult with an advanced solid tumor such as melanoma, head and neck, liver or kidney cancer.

CDR3 residues: CASGLGSGSNQPQHF. The CDR3 region has the DNA TGTGCTAGTGGTTTGGGGTCAGGGAGTAATCAGCCCCAGCATTTT. The V gene is TRBV12-5, the J gene TRBJ1-5, with D perhaps matching TRBD1 (5 bases). Trimming removed 1 base at V and 4 bases at J, with 11 bases between. This CDR3 is 15 amino acids long. CDR1 and CDR2 (germline): LGHNT, FRNRAP.

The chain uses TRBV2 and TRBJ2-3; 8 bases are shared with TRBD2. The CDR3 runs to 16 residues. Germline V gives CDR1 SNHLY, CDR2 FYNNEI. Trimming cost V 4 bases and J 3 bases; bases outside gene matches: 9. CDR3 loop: CASSGGSGRFTDTQYF. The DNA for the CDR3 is TGTGCCAGCAGTGGTGGAAGCGGGAGATTTACAGATACGCAGTATTTT.

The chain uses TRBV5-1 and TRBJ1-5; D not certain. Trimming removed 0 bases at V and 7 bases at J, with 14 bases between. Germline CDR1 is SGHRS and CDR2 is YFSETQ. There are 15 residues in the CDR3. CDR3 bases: TGCGCCAGCAGCTTGGCCTCCGACCCAAGCCAGCCCCAGCATTTT. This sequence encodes CASSLASDPSQPQHF.

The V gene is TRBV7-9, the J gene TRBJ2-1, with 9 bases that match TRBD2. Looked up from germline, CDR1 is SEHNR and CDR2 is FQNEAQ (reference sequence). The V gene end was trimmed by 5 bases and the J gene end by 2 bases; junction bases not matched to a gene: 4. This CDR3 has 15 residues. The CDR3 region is CASSQRGVAYNEQFF. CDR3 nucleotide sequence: TGTGCCAGCAGCCAGCGGGGGGTGGCCTACAATGAGCAGTTCTTC.

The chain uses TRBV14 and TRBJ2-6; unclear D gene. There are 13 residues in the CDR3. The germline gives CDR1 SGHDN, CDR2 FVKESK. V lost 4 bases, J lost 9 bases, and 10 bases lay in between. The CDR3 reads CASSPLVNNVLTF. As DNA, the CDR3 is TGTGCCAGCAGCCCCCTCGTCAACAACGTCCTGACTTTC.

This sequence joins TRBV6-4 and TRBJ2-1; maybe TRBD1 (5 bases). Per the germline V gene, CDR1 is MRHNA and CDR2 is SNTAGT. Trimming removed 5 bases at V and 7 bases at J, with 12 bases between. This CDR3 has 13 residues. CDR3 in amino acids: CASSPFAGNEQFF. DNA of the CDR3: TGTGCCAGCAGTCCCTTCGCAGGGAATGAGCAGTTCTTC.

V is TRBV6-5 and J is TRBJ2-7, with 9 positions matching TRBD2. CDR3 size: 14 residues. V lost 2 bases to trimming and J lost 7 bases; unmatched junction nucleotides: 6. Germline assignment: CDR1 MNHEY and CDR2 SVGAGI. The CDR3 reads CASSYAGGPGEQYF. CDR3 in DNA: TGTGCCAGCAGTTACGCGGGAGGGCCGGGGGAGCAGTACTTC.

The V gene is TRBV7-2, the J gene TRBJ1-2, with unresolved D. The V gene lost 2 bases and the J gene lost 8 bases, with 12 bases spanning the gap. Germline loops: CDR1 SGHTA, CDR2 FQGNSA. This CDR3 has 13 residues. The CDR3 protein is CASSLSPGLGYTF. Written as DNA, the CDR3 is TGTGCCAGCAGCTTATCCCCAGGCCTGGGCTACACCTTC. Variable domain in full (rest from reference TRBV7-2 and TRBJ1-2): GAGVSQSPSNKVTEKGKDVELRCDPISGHTALYWYRQSLGQGLEFLIYFQGNSAPDKSGLPSDRFSAERTGGSVSTLTIQRTQQEDSAVYLCASSLSPGLGYTFGSGTRLTVV.

The CDR3 here is CASSFLGQGVSEQYF. CDR3 nucleotide sequence: TGCGCCAGCAGCTTTTTGGGACAGGGGGTGAGTGAGCAGTACTTC. The chain uses TRBV5-1 and TRBJ2-7, with 11 bases matching TRBD1. The CDR3 is 15 amino acids. After removal of 2 bases from V and 7 bases from J, the junction contained 8 bases not matched to a gene. CDR1 and CDR2 (germline): SGHRS, YFSETQ. The full variable domain, in which reference TRBV5-1 and TRBJ2-7 provide the parts outside the CDR3, is KAGVTQTPRYLIKTRGQQVTLSCSPISGHRSVSWYQQTPGQGLQFLFEYFSETQRNKGNFPGRFSGRQFSNSRSEMNVSTLELGDSALYLCASSFLGQGVSEQYFGPGTRLTVT.

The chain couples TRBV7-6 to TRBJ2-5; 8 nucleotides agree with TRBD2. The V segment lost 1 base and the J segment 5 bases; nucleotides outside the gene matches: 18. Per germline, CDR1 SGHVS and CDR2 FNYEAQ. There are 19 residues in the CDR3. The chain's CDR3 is CASSLEKAVAGWLRETQYF. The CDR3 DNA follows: TGTGCCAGCAGCTTAGAGAAAGCGGTAGCGGGATGGCTTCGGGAGACCCAGTACTTC.